This T cell receptor (beta chain) appears in the sequencing data of a study of tumor and adjacent non-tumor tissue in lung cancer. Study information: The cohort had approximately 12 adenocarcinoma, a couple of squamous cell and 1 small cell patients.

This CDR3 is built from 16 residues. Germline trimming cut 2 bases from V and 3 bases from J; bases unmatched to any gene: 7. Germline-derived CDR1 and CDR2 are ENHRY and SYGVKD. A modified ARM-PCR protocol with three rounds of nested PCR amplified TCRbeta. A single record per CDR3 protein comes from TCRdb applying MiXCR to the multiplex PCR reads. The top ten clones hold around 20% of a sample with around 70,000 distinct CDR3 sequences, just under 60% of them seen once. No cell sorting was done before RNA was extracted from the tissue. The chain uses TRBV10-3 and TRBJ2-1; TRBD2 aligns across 7 bases. This receptor was identified in a man in his fifties or sixties with non-small cell lung cancer. The sequenced sample was lung tumor tissue. In nucleotides, the CDR3 is TGTGCCATCAGTGAGACGATGGCGGGAGTCTACAATGAGCAGTTCTTC. Protein: CAISETMAGVYNEQFF.